This record concerns one TCR beta chain sequence. Germline CDR1 and CDR2: MNHEY and SVGEGT. The CDR3 is made up of 14 amino acids. The V end lost 2 bases, the J end lost 4 bases, and 12 bases lay between the germline ends. This record comes from a study of T-cell reconstitution after alpha-beta-depleted transplantation in children. This sample's TCRbeta library carried unique molecular identifier barcodes. In TCRdb, the PCR reads were re-called with MiXCR into one record per CDR3 protein. Of hundreds of thousands of distinct CDR3 sequences listed, about 15% are singletons. The sequencing here drew on PBMCs from the stem cell graft donor, taken from the stem cell graft. This sequence joins TRBV6-2 or TRBV6-3 and TRBJ2-7; possibly TRBD1 for D (5 bases). This receptor was identified in a human donor who donated a stem cell graft to a child with acute myeloid leukemia. The CDR3 region has the DNA TGTGCCAGCAGTTACGAAGGGGAAGGATACGAGCAGTACTTC. It is translated as CASSYEGEGYEQYF.